This T cell receptor (beta chain) emerged from a study of blood T cell repertoires in COVID-19. CDR1 and CDR2 from the germline V gene are SGHNT and YENEEA. This CDR3 is built from 16 residues. The trim removed 5 bases at V and 5 bases at J, leaving 12 bases unmatched. Study processing details: By means of reference gene primer amplification, nucleated cell counts were estimated. Assay: immunoSEQ multiplex PCR; the TCRdb copy retains only in-frame clones and omits some. For V, J and clone size, that table is used; D and trimming come from the DNA. Seen here are 130,000 to 150,000 clones, 80% to 90% observed once, and the top ten hold roughly 8%.

The chain links TRBV11-3 to TRBJ2-5, with 9 bases aligning to TRBD1. Material for sequencing was peripheral blood. This receptor was taken from a woman aged 55 to 70 with COVID-19, enrolled during active disease. The CDR3 loop reads CASSQNRGPESETQYF. The CDR3 nucleotides are TGTGCCAGCAGCCAGAACAGGGGGCCAGAAAGTGAGACCCAGTACTTC.